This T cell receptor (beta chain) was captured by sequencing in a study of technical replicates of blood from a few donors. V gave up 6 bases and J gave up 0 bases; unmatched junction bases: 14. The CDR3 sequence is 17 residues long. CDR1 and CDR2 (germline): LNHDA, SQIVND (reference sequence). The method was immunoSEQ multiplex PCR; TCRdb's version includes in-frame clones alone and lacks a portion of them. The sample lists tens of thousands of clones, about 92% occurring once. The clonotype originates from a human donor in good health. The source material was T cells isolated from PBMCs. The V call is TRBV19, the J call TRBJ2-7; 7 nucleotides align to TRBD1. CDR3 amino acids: CASSLEFGDSPSYEQYF. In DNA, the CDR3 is TGTGCCAGTAGCTTAGAATTCGGGGACAGCCCCTCCTACGAGCAGTACTTC.